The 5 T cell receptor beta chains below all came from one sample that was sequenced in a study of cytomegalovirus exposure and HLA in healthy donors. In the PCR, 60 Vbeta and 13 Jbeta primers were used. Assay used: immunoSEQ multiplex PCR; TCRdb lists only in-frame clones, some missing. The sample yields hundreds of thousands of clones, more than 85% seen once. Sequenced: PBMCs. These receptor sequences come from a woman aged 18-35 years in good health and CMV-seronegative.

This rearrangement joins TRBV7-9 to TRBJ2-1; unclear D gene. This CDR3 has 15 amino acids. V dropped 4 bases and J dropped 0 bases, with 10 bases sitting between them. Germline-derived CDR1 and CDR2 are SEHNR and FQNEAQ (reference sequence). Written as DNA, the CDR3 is TGTGCCAGCAGCTCCTTTTCCGGCTCCTACAATGAGCAGTTCTTC. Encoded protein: CASSSFSGSYNEQFF.

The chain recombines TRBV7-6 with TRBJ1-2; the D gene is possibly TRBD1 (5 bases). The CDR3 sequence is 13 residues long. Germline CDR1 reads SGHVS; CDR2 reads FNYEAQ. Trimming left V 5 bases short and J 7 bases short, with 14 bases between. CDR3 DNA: TGTGCCAGCAGCAACAGGTTGGCAGTTGGCTACACCTTC. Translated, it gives CASSNRLAVGYTF.

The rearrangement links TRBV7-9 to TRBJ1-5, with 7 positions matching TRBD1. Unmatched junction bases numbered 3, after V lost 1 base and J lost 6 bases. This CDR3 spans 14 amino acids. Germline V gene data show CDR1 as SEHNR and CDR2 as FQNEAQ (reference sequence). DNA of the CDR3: TGTGCCAGCAGCTTAGTGGAGGGGGCTCAGCCCCAGCATTTT. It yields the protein CASSLVEGAQPQHF. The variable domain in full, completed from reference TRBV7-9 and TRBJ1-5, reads DTGVSQNPRHKITKRGQNVTFRCDPISEHNRLYWYRQTLGQGPEFLTYFQNEAQLEKSRLLSDRFSAERPKGSFSTLEIQRTEQGDSAMYLCASSLVEGAQPQHFGDGTRLSIL.

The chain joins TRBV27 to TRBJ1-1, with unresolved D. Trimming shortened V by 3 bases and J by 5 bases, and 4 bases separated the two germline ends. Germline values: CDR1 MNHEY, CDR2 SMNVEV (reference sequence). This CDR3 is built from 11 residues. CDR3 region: CASSFRTEAFF. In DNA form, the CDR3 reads TGTGCCAGCAGTTTTCGGACTGAAGCTTTCTTT.

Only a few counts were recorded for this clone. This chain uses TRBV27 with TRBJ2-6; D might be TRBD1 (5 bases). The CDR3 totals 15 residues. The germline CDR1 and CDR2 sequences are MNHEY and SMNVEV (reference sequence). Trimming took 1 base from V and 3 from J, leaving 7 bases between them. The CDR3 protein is CASSLWGFGANVLTF. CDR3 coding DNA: TGTGCCAGCAGTTTATGGGGCTTTGGGGCCAACGTCCTGACTTTC.